The clone carrying this T cell receptor beta chain was counted a few times. Its antigen is not known. The data belong to a study of post-analysis software for immune sequencing data. Prepared TCR beta cDNA libraries contained unique molecular identifiers. MiXCR, applied by TCRdb to the PCR reads, yields one record per CDR3 protein. The table shows roughly 400,000 distinct CDR3 sequences, with approximately 42% occurring only once. Study-wide results and limits: The F measure placed samples prepared in the same batch into strongly shared clusters. About 5 TRBV segments appeared more often in patients than in controls, and TRBV5-6, TRBV5-1 and TRBV20-1 were among these.

The ends were cut back, 1 base at V and 0 bases at J, with 10 bases in the middle. This CDR3 region has 16 residues. The germline gives CDR1 MNHEY, CDR2 SVGAGI. J is TRBJ2-1 and V is TRBV6-5, with a weak D call TRBD1 (5 bases). The sample taken for sequencing was blood. The receptor was derived from a girl aged 2-9 years with multiple sclerosis. CDR3 region: CASSYWRTLSYNEQFF. CDR3 nucleotides: TGTGCCAGCAGTTACTGGCGGACACTCTCCTACAATGAGCAGTTCTTC.